What follows describes a single T cell receptor (beta chain). The germline V gene has CDR1 MNHNS and CDR2 SASEGT. V gave up 5 bases and J gave up 1 base, with 14 bases separating them. CDR3 length equals 15 residues. This specimen belongs to a study of T cells in Graves' hyperthyroidism and ophthalmopathy. There were TCR beta CDR3 regions amplified from RNA transcripts. A first-round RT-PCR of the TCR CDR3 used the HTBI primer set. TCRdb ran MiXCR on the multiplex PCR reads and lists one entry per CDR3 protein. The repertoire holds about 600,000 distinct CDR3 sequences, approximately 14% seen once, with around 7% in the top ten.

The specimen sequenced was blood. The V gene is TRBV6-1, the J gene TRBJ1-2; no firm D call. The sequence was collected from a woman under 30 with Graves' ophthalmopathy. The CDR3 is CASSSEESDNYGYTF. CDR3 sequence (DNA): TGTGCCAGCAGTTCCGAGGAATCGGATAACTATGGCTACACCTTC.